This T cell receptor beta chain was retrieved from a study of cytomegalovirus exposure and HLA in healthy donors. Study-wide points: V segments that were indistinguishable, TRBV6-2 and TRBV6-3 among them, were omitted from analysis. A further, later analysis showed that HLA-associated TCR beta chains (compared with equally common others) were more clonally expanded.

Regarding this clone: Its antigen is currently unknown.

Primers included in the PCR were 60 Vbeta and 13 Jbeta primers. TCRdb keeps only in-frame clones here, not all; method: immunoSEQ multiplex PCR. This sample has 200,000 or so clones, with about 85% found just once. The CDR3 sequence is 15 residues long. Trimming removed 2 bases from V and 3 bases from J; junction bases left unmatched: 0. Germline V gene lookup returns CDR1 LNHNV and CDR2 YYDKDF (reference sequence). This rearrangement joins TRBV15 to TRBJ2-2; TRBD2 agrees at 10 bases. This receptor was identified in a male donor in good health and CMV-seropositive. The material sequenced was PBMCs. The chain's CDR3 is CATSRLAGDTGELFF. The CDR3 DNA reads TGTGCCACCAGCAGACTAGCGGGAGACACCGGGGAGCTGTTTTTT.